This is a list of T cell receptor beta chains from one sample in a study of Ad26.COV2.S vaccination and SARS-CoV-2 variants. Some clones are missing from TCRdb's copy, which holds only in-frame ones; the method was immunoSEQ multiplex PCR. Among hundreds of thousands of clones, around 89% were seen once, and the ten largest hold around 5%. Sample: peripheral blood, taken in a trial of Ad26.COV2.S vaccine versus placebo. These receptors were obtained from a person between 18 and 60 years old who received the Ad26.COV2.S COVID-19 vaccine or a placebo. The CDR3 runs from the conserved cysteine through the conserved F or W. D genes are given only for firm matches. Expanded clones are given a class, and other clones once, few, many or no size at all.

d_gene,j_gene,abundance,v_gene,CDR3nt,CDR3aa
TRBD1,TRBJ1-1,once,TRBV25-1,TGTGCCAGCAACAGGGGATTTGAAGCTTTCTTT,CASNRGFEAFF
.,TRBJ1-1,.,TRBV6-5,TGTGCCAGCAGAGCAGGGGTAGCTGAAGCTTTCTTT,CASRAGVAEAFF
.,TRBJ2-2,once,TRBV21-1,TGTGCCAGCAGCAAAGGGGGAGCCGGGACAGAGAACACCGGGGAGCTGTTTTTT,CASSKGGAGTENTGELFF
.,TRBJ2-7,.,TRBV2,TGTGCCAGCAGCAGGCCAGTTTCCTTACGCGAGCAGTACTTC,CASSRPVSLREQYF
TRBD1,TRBJ1-5,.,TRBV10-3,TGTGCCATCGGGCCAGGGGGAAACCAGCCCCAGCATTTT,CAIGPGGNQPQHF
.,TRBJ2-7,.,TRBV20-1,TGCAGTGCTAGTGACGGGTTATACGAGCAGTACTTC,CSASDGLYEQYF
.,TRBJ1-2,.,TRBV20-1,TGCAGTGCTAGTTCTAGGGGGGGCTGGGGCTACACCTTC,CSASSRGGWGYTF
TRBD2,TRBJ2-1,.,TRBV18,TGTGCCAGCTCACCAGAGGTAGCGGGAACCAATGAGCAGTTCTTC,CASSPEVAGTNEQFF
TRBD2,TRBJ2-7,.,TRBV2,TGTGCCAGCAGGGAAAGCGGGAGTGGTACCTACGAGCAGTACTTC,CASRESGSGTYEQYF
TRBD1,TRBJ2-4,.,TRBV9,TGTGCCAGCAGCGGGGGACAGGGTAGTTCGAGGAACATTCAGTACTTC,CASSGGQGSSRNIQYF
.,TRBJ1-3,.,TRBV6-6,TGTGCCAGCAGTTCCAGGGTCAGCTCTGGAAACACCATATATTTT,CASSSRVSSGNTIYF
TRBD1,TRBJ2-6,.,TRBV28,TGTGCCAGCAGTTTATGGACAGGGGGTGGGGCCAACGTCCTGACTTTC,CASSLWTGGGANVLTF
TRBD1,TRBJ1-6,few,TRBV6-5,TGTGCCAGCAGTTCCGGGACAGGGTACTCACCCCTCCACTTT,CASSSGTGYSPLHF
TRBD2,TRBJ2-1,.,TRBV30,TGTGCCTGGAGTGTGTCTAGCGGTGGGTCCTGGTTCTTC,CAWSVSSGGSWFF
.,TRBJ1-1,.,TRBV3-1/TRBV3-2,TGTGCCAGCAGTCAACCAAGAGTTGCAAGAACCGGAGGGAAGACTGAAGCTTTCTTT,CASSQPRVARTGGKTEAFF
.,TRBJ1-4,.,TRBV30,TGTGCCTGGAGTACCTTAAAGGGGGCTAATGAAAAACTGTTTTTT,CAWSTLKGANEKLFF
TRBD2,TRBJ2-1,.,TRBV7-9,TGTGCCAGCAGCTCTGGACTAGCGGGAGTACGGAATGAGCAGTTCTTC,CASSSGLAGVRNEQFF
.,TRBJ1-5,.,TRBV19,TGTGCCAGTAGTATTATGGCGGACAAAAGCAATCAGCCCCAGCATTTT,CASSIMADKSNQPQHF
.,TRBJ2-3,.,TRBV27,TGTGCCAGCAGTCAGGACATGGTCCCAGATACGCAGTATTTT,CASSQDMVPDTQYF
.,TRBJ2-2,.,TRBV4-2,TGTGCCAGCAGCCAAGTAGCCGGGGACACCGGGGAGCTGTTTTTT,CASSQVAGDTGELFF
TRBD2,TRBJ2-1,once,TRBV9,TGTGCCAGCAGCGTAGGGACTAGCGGAACTTACAATGAGCAGTTCTTC,CASSVGTSGTYNEQFF
.,TRBJ2-4,.,TRBV2,TGTGCCAGCAGTGAGCAGGGTTTAGCCAAAAACATTCAGTACTTC,CASSEQGLAKNIQYF
TRBD1,TRBJ2-5,.,TRBV7-2,TGTGCCAGCAGCTTCTCGGACAGGGGGCATGAGACCCAGTACTTC,CASSFSDRGHETQYF
.,TRBJ1-5,.,TRBV28,TGTGCCAGCAGTTTATACGCGAACATCTATCAGCCCCAGCATTTT,CASSLYANIYQPQHF
TRBD2,TRBJ2-7,.,TRBV5-1,TGCGCCAGCAGCTTGGAGCCGGGACTAGCGGGAACCAATACCTACGAGCAGTACTTC,CASSLEPGLAGTNTYEQYF
TRBD1,TRBJ1-4,.,TRBV4-1,TGCGCCAGCAGCCAGGACAGGGGGCCGACTAATGAAAAACTGTTTTTT,CASSQDRGPTNEKLFF
TRBD1,TRBJ1-5,.,TRBV6-6,TGTGCCAGCTCGGTCGCCGGGACAGGCAATCAGCCCCAGCATTTT,CASSVAGTGNQPQHF
TRBD1,TRBJ2-7,.,TRBV5-1,TGCGCCAGCAAGTACACCGGGACAGGGGGCGAGCAGTACTTC,CASKYTGTGGEQYF
TRBD1,TRBJ2-7,.,TRBV5-1,TGCGCCAGCAGCGCCGGGACAGGGGACTACGAGCAGTACTTC,CASSAGTGDYEQYF
TRBD2,TRBJ2-7,.,TRBV4-2,TGTGCCAGCAGCCAAGGCCTGGGGACTAGCGGCGTTACGGGCTACGAGCAGTACTTC,CASSQGLGTSGVTGYEQYF
.,TRBJ1-1,.,TRBV6-5,TGTGCCAGCAGTTACGGCTCAGTAGAGAACACTGAAGCTTTCTTT,CASSYGSVENTEAFF
TRBD2,TRBJ2-7,.,TRBV2,TGTGCCAGCAGTGAACTAGCGGGAGTCCTAATGTCCTACGAGCAGTACTTC,CASSELAGVLMSYEQYF
.,TRBJ2-7,.,TRBV5-6,TGTGCCAGCAGCTTGGTGATACAGGTCGAGCAGTACTTC,CASSLVIQVEQYF
TRBD1,TRBJ1-2,once,TRBV6-5,TGTGCCAGCAGGCAGGGGGCGTATGGCTACACCTTC,CASRQGAYGYTF
.,TRBJ1-1,.,TRBV5-5,TGTGCCAGCGCCAAAGAGGCGGCAGGCGCCGCTGAAGCTTTCTTT,CASAKEAAGAAEAFF
.,TRBJ1-5,.,TRBV9,TGTGCCAGCAGCGTCGGGGACGGGCAGCCCCAGCATTTT,CASSVGDGQPQHF
TRBD1,TRBJ1-1,once,TRBV6-6,TGTGCCAGCAGGACCGGGACAGGGGGCCCTGAAGCTTTCTTT,CASRTGTGGPEAFF
.,TRBJ1-6,.,TRBV6-2/TRBV6-3,TGTGCCAGCAGTGAGGGTAAGGGGAATCGGAATTCACCCCTCCACTTT,CASSEGKGNRNSPLHF
.,TRBJ1-1,.,TRBV2,TGTGCCAGCAGTGTTACAGGTTTGAACACTGAAGCTTTCTTT,CASSVTGLNTEAFF
.,TRBJ1-2,.,TRBV27,TGTGCCAGCAGTCCCTCTAACTATGGCTACACCTTC,CASSPSNYGYTF
.,TRBJ1-1,.,TRBV19,TGTGCCAGCGGACTTTCGGAGAACACTGAAGCTTTCTTT,CASGLSENTEAFF
.,TRBJ1-4,.,TRBV28,TGTGCCAGCATAGGTACAGGGAAAGAAAAACTGTTTTTT,CASIGTGKEKLFF
.,TRBJ2-7,few,TRBV18,TGTGCCAGCTCACCACCGGGGGCGGGCGAGCAGTACTTC,CASSPPGAGEQYF
.,TRBJ2-2,.,TRBV19,TGTGCCAGTAGTTGGGGGGCAGGGGTGTACACCGGGGAGCTGTTTTTT,CASSWGAGVYTGELFF
.,TRBJ1-2,.,TRBV7-9,TGTGCCAGCAGCTTAGGAAAGGACAGAAATGGCTACACCTTC,CASSLGKDRNGYTF
TRBD1,TRBJ2-7,many,TRBV6-5,TGTGCCAGCAGGACAGGGGGCCGAGGGCAGTACTTC,CASRTGGRGQYF
.,TRBJ1-3,.,TRBV4-1,TGCGCCAGCAGCCTCCTATCTTTGAGAGACACCATATATTTT,CASSLLSLRDTIYF